One and the same sample provided the 24 T cell receptor beta chains below, sequenced in a study of identical twins. MiXCR, applied by TCRdb to the 5' RACE reads, yields one record per CDR3 protein. The table lists about 390,000 distinct CDR3 sequences, around 9% of them singletons. Material for sequencing was naive T cells sorted from blood. These receptors were obtained from a woman between 50 and 59 years old in good health.

This clonotype was seen only a few times. V gene TRBV12-3 or TRBV12-4 combines with J gene TRBJ1-2; maybe TRBD1 (6 bases). The germline V and J ends were trimmed by 5 bases and 2 bases, with 9 bases remaining between them. This CDR3 spans 13 amino acids. CDR3: CASSRQDNYGYTF. The DNA for the CDR3 is TGTGCCAGCAGTAGACAGGACAACTATGGCTACACCTTC.

This clonotype was observed a few times. The chain carries TRBV10-3 and TRBJ2-3; 12 bases match TRBD2. The V gene end was trimmed by 6 bases and the J gene end by 0 bases; junction bases not matched to a gene: 10. This CDR3 is built from 18 residues. Per germline, CDR1 ENHRY and CDR2 SYGVKD. In DNA, the CDR3 is TGTGCCATCAGAGGACGGACTAGCGGGAACTATAGCACAGATACGCAGTATTTT. Translating gives CAIRGRTSGNYSTDTQYF.

This clonotype has a count of ten or more. The chain carries TRBV5-1 and TRBJ2-3, with D tentatively TRBD1 (5 bases). Germline V gene sequence: CDR1 SGHRS, CDR2 YFSETQ. This CDR3 is 15 amino acids long. V was shortened by 5 bases and J by 4 bases, with 17 bases between the two germline ends. This CDR3 reads CASRDTRTEPDTQYF. In nucleotides, the CDR3 is TGCGCCAGCAGGGACACCCGCACTGAACCAGATACGCAGTATTTT. Full variable domain (missing parts from reference TRBV5-1 and TRBJ2-3): KAGVTQTPRYLIKTRGQQVTLSCSPISGHRSVSWYQQTPGQGLQFLFEYFSETQRNKGNFPGRFSGRQFSNSRSEMNVSTLELGDSALYLCASRDTRTEPDTQYFGPGTRLTVL.

The V call is TRBV5-6, the J call TRBJ2-3; 10 positions agree with TRBD2. Germline V gene data show CDR1 as SGHDT and CDR2 as YYEEEE. This CDR3 spans 18 amino acids. Trimming took 4 bases from V and 6 from J; bases not matched to a gene: 17. The CDR3 region is CASSQYHLAGDLEDTQYF. The CDR3 nucleotides are TGTGCCAGCAGCCAATACCACCTAGCGGGAGATCTTGAGGATACGCAGTATTTT.

This clonotype was counted between two and nine times. This chain connects TRBV5-6 to TRBJ2-3; D gene uncertain. This CDR3 is built from 15 residues. Deletions cut 3 bases from V and 0 bases from J, with 11 bases between. Germline V gene data show CDR1 as SGHDT and CDR2 as YYEEEE. The CDR3 region has the DNA TGTGCCAGCAGCTCCCATCTTGACAGCACAGATACGCAGTATTTT. The encoded protein is CASSSHLDSTDTQYF.

Remarks on this clonotype: At one boundary the junction diverges from the germline segment, which might be a read error. The chain links TRBV4-2 to TRBJ2-4, with D possibly matching TRBD1 (5 bases). This CDR3 has 13 amino acids. The germline gives CDR1 LGHNA, CDR2 YNFKEQ. The CDR3 region is CASSQEGGAVWHF. The CDR3 region has the DNA TGTGCCAGCAGCCAAGAGGGTGGGGCGGTGTGGCACTTC.

This clonotype occurred many times. V and J are TRBV12-3 or TRBV12-4 and TRBJ2-2; 8 positions agree with TRBD2. The CDR3 consists of 16 residues. J was trimmed by 6 bases and V by 4 bases; bases with no gene match: 10. The CDR3 protein is CASSYRIAGLAGELFF. The CDR3 nucleotides read TGTGCCAGCAGTTATAGGATAGCGGGACTTGCCGGGGAGCTGTTTTTT.

This chain connects TRBV5-5 to TRBJ1-2; D is uncertain. Germline CDR1 reads SGHKS; CDR2 reads YYEKEE (reference sequence). V lost 0 bases, J lost 4 bases, and 4 bases lay in between. This CDR3 region has 12 residues. CDR3 DNA: TGTGCCAGCAGCTTGGAAACCTATGGCTACACCTTC. Its translation is CASSLETYGYTF. Together with reference TRBV5-5 and TRBJ1-2, the CDR3 gives the full variable domain: DAGVTQSPTHLIKTRGQQVTLRCSPISGHKSVSWYQQVLGQGPQFIFQYYEKEERGRGNFPDRFSARQFPNYSSELNVNALLLGDSALYLCASSLETYGYTFGSGTRLTVV.

This clonotype was detected ten times or more. The chain joins TRBV20-1 to TRBJ1-5; D is ambiguous. Germline V CDR1 and CDR2: DFQATT, SNEGSKA (reference sequence). The CDR3 has 12 amino acids. V lost 1 base and J 4 bases, leaving 5 bases between the germline ends. CDR3 protein: CSARGLNQPQHF. DNA for the CDR3: TGCAGTGCTAGAGGGCTTAATCAGCCCCAGCATTTT.

The rearrangement uses TRBV29-1 and TRBJ2-1; 9 bases match TRBD2. CDR1 is SQVTM and CDR2 is ANQGSEA in the germline V gene. This CDR3 has 13 amino acids. The V segment lost 6 bases and the J segment 5 bases; nucleotides outside the gene matches: 5. The CDR3 protein is CSVAGGPDNEQFF. In nucleotides, the CDR3 is TGCAGCGTCGCGGGAGGGCCAGACAATGAGCAGTTCTTC.

This clonotype turned up a few times. The CDR3 here is CASRGTGGQNQPQHF. DNA of the CDR3: TGTGCCAGCAGGGGAACAGGGGGCCAAAATCAGCCCCAGCATTTT. V and J are TRBV12-3 or TRBV12-4 and TRBJ1-5; the match to TRBD1 covers 9 bases. The length of the CDR3 is 15 residues. J lost 4 bases, V lost 6 bases, and 7 bases had no gene match.

The chain carries TRBV5-1 and TRBJ2-5; 9 bases agree with TRBD2. Germline-derived CDR1 and CDR2 are SGHRS and YFSETQ. V gave up 6 bases and J gave up 2 bases; unmatched junction bases: 5. This CDR3 spans 14 amino acids. The CDR3 protein is CASTTSGYQETQYF. The CDR3, as DNA: TGCGCCAGCACCACTAGCGGGTATCAAGAGACCCAGTACTTC.

This clonotype has more than one count but fewer than ten. V gene TRBV15 combines with J gene TRBJ2-2, with TRBD2 as a possible D gene (6 bases). V lost 0 bases and J 6 bases, leaving 14 bases between the germline ends. Germline V gene lookup returns CDR1 LNHNV and CDR2 YYDKDF (reference sequence). The CDR3 has 16 amino acids. The CDR3 DNA reads TGTGCCACCAGCAGAGAACGGGAGATGGGCGCCGGGGAGCTGTTTTTT. It yields the protein CATSREREMGAGELFF.

This clonotype was counted only a few times. The chain carries TRBV20-1 and TRBJ1-2; D ambiguous. CDR3 length: 14 residues. Trimming took off 0 bases at V and 8 bases at J, with 16 bases between the two ends. The germline V gene has CDR1 DFQATT and CDR2 SNEGSKA (reference sequence). In nucleotides, the CDR3 is TGCAGTGCTAGAGATCGATGGATTGGAGGCGGCTACACCTTC. Translated, it gives CSARDRWIGGGYTF.

This clonotype was observed many times. The V call is TRBV5-1, the J call TRBJ1-2; TRBD1 matches 9 bases. The germline CDR1 and CDR2 sequences are SGHRS and YFSETQ. The V and J ends lost 3 bases and 0 bases, in that order; junction bases with no gene match: 6. This CDR3 is 16 amino acids long. The CDR3 here is CASSSGQGPSNYGYTF. CDR3 sequence (DNA): TGCGCCAGCAGCTCGGGACAGGGCCCTTCTAACTATGGCTACACCTTC.

V usage is TRBV21-1 and J usage is TRBJ2-7; TRBD2, the table's D call, was not compared with the DNA. TRBV21-1 is termed a pseudogene. The CDR3 covers 15 residues. The CDR3 DNA sequence: TGTGCCAGCAGCAAAGCGTCGGGGCCCACCTACGAGCAGTACGTC. This sequence encodes CASSKASGPTYEQYV.

A few counts support this clonotype. The chain employs TRBV5-5 and TRBJ2-7, with a weak D call TRBD2 (5 bases). V was trimmed by 4 bases and J by 1 base, leaving 15 bases between them. Germline V gene lookup returns CDR1 SGHKS and CDR2 YYEKEE (reference sequence). The CDR3 runs 15 residues. The CDR3 DNA sequence: TGTGCCAGCAGCCTAGCCGCAGGCGTTTCCTACGAGCAGTACGTC. It translates to CASSLAAGVSYEQYV.

This clonotype was seen many times. The V gene is TRBV7-9, the J gene TRBJ2-4; 9 nucleotides align to TRBD2. This CDR3 spans 17 amino acids. Germline loops: CDR1 SEHNR, CDR2 FQNEAQ (reference sequence). V shed 1 base and J 3 bases; nucleotides not matched to a gene: 7. This CDR3 reads CASSLEASGTGKNIQYF. The CDR3 DNA reads as TGTGCCAGCAGCTTAGAGGCTAGCGGGACGGGCAAAAACATTCAGTACTTC.

This clonotype occurred many times. The chain has TRBV5-1 and TRBJ2-1; D is unresolved. V was clipped by 1 base and J by 15 bases, with 17 bases between them. Per germline, CDR1 SGHRS and CDR2 YFSETQ. The CDR3 loop spans 13 amino acids. The CDR3 reads CASSLHVSADLFF. Written as DNA, the CDR3 is TGCGCCAGCAGCTTGCATGTTTCGGCGGACCTGTTCTTC.

The chain carries TRBV12-3 or TRBV12-4 and TRBJ1-1; D unresolved. V was clipped by 1 base and J by 7 bases, with 10 bases between them. The CDR3 covers 13 residues. CDR3 nucleotides: TGTGCCAGCAGTTTAGGGCCCTACATTGAAGCTTTCTTT. It is translated as CASSLGPYIEAFF.

This clonotype has ten or more counts. The chain links TRBV12-3 or TRBV12-4 to TRBJ1-2; D unresolved. The CDR3 has 12 amino acids. V lost 4 bases and J lost 8, with 11 bases in between. The CDR3 nucleotides are TGTGCCAGCAGTTCCCCACCCAGAGGCTACACCTTC. Protein: CASSSPPRGYTF.

The DNA of the CDR3 is TGTGCCATCAGTGGCAGGGGGGGGAACGAGCAGTACGTC. It translates to CAISGRGGNEQYV. The chain is built from TRBV10-3 and TRBJ2-7; D assignment may be TRBD1 or TRBD2 (7 bases each). Germline CDR1 and CDR2: ENHRY and SYGVKD. V lost 4 bases and J 5 bases, leaving 12 bases between the germline ends. CDR3 length equals 13 residues.

The V call is TRBV5-1, the J call TRBJ2-1; D possibly matches TRBD1 or TRBD2 (5 bases each). From germline, CDR1 is SGHRS and CDR2 YFSETQ. The CDR3 consists of 16 residues. V lost 1 base and J 0 bases, leaving 11 bases between the germline ends. The CDR3: CASSLSGASSYNEQFF. DNA for the CDR3: TGCGCCAGCAGCTTGTCCGGGGCGAGCTCCTACAATGAGCAGTTCTTC.

The rearrangement uses TRBV7-8 and TRBJ2-3, with no clear D. V was pared by 2 bases and J by 10 bases, with 10 bases between. There are 12 residues in the CDR3. Germline CDR1 and CDR2: SGHVS and FQNEAQ. CDR3 protein: CASSLSGDAQYF. The CDR3 nucleotides are TGTGCCAGCAGCTTAAGTGGTGATGCGCAGTATTTT.